What follows are 31 T cell receptor beta chains derived from one specimen sequenced in a study of T cells in Graves' hyperthyroidism and ophthalmopathy. The TCR beta CDR3 regions underwent amplification using RNA transcripts as the source. The study used the HTBI primer set for a first-round RT-PCR of the TCR CDR3. Via MiXCR, TCRdb re-called the multiplex PCR reads, giving one row per CDR3 protein. The top ten clones hold 15% to 19% of a sample with 600,000 to 750,000 distinct CDR3 sequences, around 15% of them seen once. What was sequenced was blood. The receptors stem from a man aged 50-59 years with Graves' hyperthyroidism.

Many counts were recorded for this clonotype. This chain connects TRBV10-3 to TRBJ1-4; D call uncertain. This CDR3 region has 14 residues. V was trimmed by 4 bases and J by 7 bases, leaving 13 bases between them. Per the germline V gene, CDR1 is ENHRY and CDR2 is SYGVKD. DNA of the CDR3: TGTGCCATCAGTGGTAGCGGTCTGGGTGAAAAACTGTTTTTT. Its protein is CAISGSGLGEKLFF.

The table lists this clonotype with a few counts. The V and J genes are TRBV20-1 and TRBJ2-2; maybe TRBD2 (5 bases). The germline V and J ends were trimmed by 0 bases and 0 bases, with 11 bases remaining between them. Germline V gene data show CDR1 as DFQATT and CDR2 as SNEGSKA (reference sequence). The CDR3 runs 16 residues. The CDR3 sequence is CSARDEGWTNTGELFF. In DNA, the CDR3 is TGCAGTGCTAGAGATGAGGGTTGGACGAACACCGGGGAGCTGTTTTTT.

Ten or more counts support this clonotype. The rearrangement joins TRBV28 to TRBJ2-7, with 7 bases matching TRBD1. The CDR3 sequence is 17 residues long. Germline lookup yields CDR1 MDHEN and CDR2 SYDVKM. J lost 0 bases, V lost 4 bases, and 12 bases had no gene match. The CDR3, as DNA: TGTGCCAGCAGTTCCCAGGGAGAGGCAGGGGGCTCCTACGAGCAGTACTTC. Translated: CASSSQGEAGGSYEQYF.

This clonotype was seen a handful of times. The V and J genes are TRBV5-1 and TRBJ2-7, with D possibly being TRBD1 (7 bases). The V end lost 2 bases, the J end lost 7 bases, and 16 bases lay between the germline ends. CDR1 is SGHRS, CDR2 YFSETQ, per germline. This CDR3 is built from 14 residues. The CDR3 DNA is TGCGCCAGCAGCTTTGACAGGGACTTGGGAGAGCAGTACTTC. Translated: CASSFDRDLGEQYF.

Details on this clonotype: A much larger clone is a single base away; this may be a read error. The chain is built from TRBV12-3 or TRBV12-4 and TRBJ2-5, with 7 positions matching TRBD1. The CDR3 runs to 15 residues. CDR3 nucleotides: TGTGCCAGCAGTTCGGGACAGCTACGATCAGAGACCCAGTGCTTC. Its protein is CASSSGQLRSETQCF.

As for this clonotype: A single base separates this from a much larger clone, so it may be a read error. The rearrangement uses TRBV12-3 or TRBV12-4 and TRBJ2-2; D is unresolved. Between the trimmed V and J ends, which lost 2 bases and 9 bases, there was a span of 4 bases. The length of the CDR3 is 11 residues. CDR3 loop: CASSLSRELFF. For the CDR3, the DNA is TGTGCCAGCAGTTTATCCCGGGAGCTGTTTTTT.

This clonotype was recorded many times. The chain combines TRBV18 with TRBJ2-7; 7 positions agree with TRBD2. V was clipped by 0 bases and J by 5 bases; unmatched bases: 1. Germline-derived CDR1 and CDR2 are KGHSH and LQKENI. The CDR3 runs to 13 residues. In DNA form, the CDR3 reads TGTGCCAGCTCACCACCGGCGGGGGACGAGCAGTACTTC. Translated: CASSPPAGDEQYF. Full variable domain (remainder filled in from reference TRBV18 and TRBJ2-7): NAGVMQNPRHLVRRRGQEARLRCSPMKGHSHVYWYRQLPEEGLKFMVYLQKENIIDESGMPKERFSAEFPKEGPSILRIQQVVRGDSAAYFCASSPPAGDEQYFGPGTRLTVT.

The chain links TRBV3-1 to TRBJ1-5, with D hard to call. Germline V gene sequence: CDR1 LGHDT, CDR2 YNNKEL (reference sequence). There are 15 residues in the CDR3. The V and J ends lost 2 bases and 10 bases respectively, with 18 bases between them. The CDR3 reads CASSQWTGADSPQHF. The CDR3 DNA is TGTGCCAGCAGCCAATGGACGGGAGCGGATTCTCCCCAGCATTTT.

This clonotype was counted at least ten times. This CDR3 reads CAISEQGTSGRAYNEQFF. The CDR3 nucleotides are TGTGCCATCAGTGAGCAGGGGACTAGCGGGAGGGCCTACAATGAGCAGTTCTTC. This chain uses TRBV10-3 with TRBJ2-1, with 16 bases matching TRBD2. The V gene's germline CDR1 is ENHRY and CDR2 SYGVKD. V shed 2 bases and J 2 bases; nucleotides not matched to a gene: 3. The CDR3 has 18 residues.

The rearrangement joins TRBV6-9 to TRBJ2-2, with D possibly matching TRBD2 (5 bases). The ends were cut back, 3 bases at V and 1 base at J, with 18 bases in the middle. CDR3 length equals 18 residues. The V gene's germline CDR1 is MNHGY and CDR2 SVAAGI. Here the CDR3 DNA reads TGTGCCAGCAGTTACCCTGCCGGCGAGGGCTGGAACACCGGGGAGCTGTTTTTT. It codes for CASSYPAGEGWNTGELFF.

This clonotype was found many times. The genes are TRBV28 and TRBJ1-6, with TRBD1 matching over 7 bases. The CDR3 is 12 amino acids. CDR1 is MDHEN and CDR2 is SYDVKM in the germline V gene. Trimming at V came to 5 bases and at J to 14 bases, leaving 6 bases not matched to a gene. CDR3 loop: CASSLPGGALHF. For the CDR3, the DNA is TGTGCCAGCAGTCTCCCAGGGGGGGCCCTCCACTTT.

The chain combines TRBV6-2 or TRBV6-3 with TRBJ2-3; TRBD2 is a possible D gene (6 bases). This CDR3 contains 13 residues. Trimming shortened V by 6 bases and J by 4 bases, and 11 bases separated the two germline ends. Germline V lookup: CDR1 MNHEY, CDR2 SVGEGT. The CDR3 here is CASSTAGPDTQYF. As DNA, the CDR3 is TGTGCCAGCAGCACAGCGGGCCCAGATACGCAGTATTTT.

This clonotype was seen only a few times. This chain links TRBV10-3 with TRBJ1-1; weak D call: TRBD1 (6 bases). Looked up from germline, CDR1 is ENHRY and CDR2 is SYGVKD. This CDR3 comprises 14 residues. Trimming removed 2 bases at V and 10 bases at J, with 17 bases between. CDR3 DNA sequence: TGTGCCATCAGTGAGACTTCCACAGGGATGGGAGCTTTCTTT. Its translation: CAISETSTGMGAFF.

As for this clonotype: A read error may explain this, as a much larger clone is one base away. The chain has TRBV9 and TRBJ2-1; 11 bases agree with TRBD2. The CDR3 is 16 residues long. The trim removed 0 bases at V and 6 bases at J, leaving 5 bases unmatched. Germline lookup yields CDR1 SGDLS and CDR2 YYNGEE. The CDR3 nucleotides are TGTGCCAGCAGCGTAGGACTAGCGGGACCCTGCAATGAGCAGTTCTTC. The encoded protein is CASSVGLAGPCNEQFF. The variable domain in full, with the rest retrieved from reference TRBV9 and TRBJ2-1, is DSGVTQTPKHLITATGQRVTLRCSPRSGDLSVYWYQQSLDQGLQFLIQYYNGEERAKGNILERFSAQQFPDLHSELNLSSLELGDSALYFCASSVGLAGPCNEQFFGPGTRLTVL.

This clonotype was seen at least ten times. The chain uses TRBV28 and TRBJ2-5, with D hard to call. The CDR3 is 12 amino acids. The germline CDR1 and CDR2 sequences are MDHEN and SYDVKM. V was pared by 6 bases and J by 2 bases, with 7 bases between. DNA for the CDR3: TGTGCCAGCAGGCATTTTCAAGAGACCCAGTACTTC. Its translation: CASRHFQETQYF.

This clonotype was detected a few times. A much larger clone differs by one base, so this may be a read error. The rearrangement links TRBV7-6 to TRBJ2-7; D not certain. This CDR3 comprises 16 residues. The V gene lost 5 bases and the J gene lost 4 bases, with 21 bases spanning the gap. Germline CDR1 is SGHVS and CDR2 is FNYEAQ. The CDR3 coding sequence is TGTGCCAGCAGCCAAAGTCCTGTGGTGCCATTATACGAGCAGTACTTC. Its protein is CASSQSPVVPLYEQYF.

This clonotype was found many times. The gene calls are TRBV28 and TRBJ2-7; D remains unclear. Germline CDR1 and CDR2: MDHEN and SYDVKM. This CDR3 comprises 13 residues. V lost 5 bases and J lost 2, with 10 bases in between. CDR3: CASSGNIPYEQYF. The CDR3 DNA sequence: TGTGCCAGCAGTGGGAACATACCCTACGAGCAGTACTTC.

The rearrangement links TRBV3-1 to TRBJ2-3, with no clear D. The CDR3 runs 15 residues. Between the trimmed V and J ends, which lost 4 bases and 3 bases, there was a span of 14 bases. From germline, CDR1 is LGHDT and CDR2 YNNKEL (reference sequence). For the CDR3, the DNA is TGTGCCAGCAGCCCAAGTCTGTCAGCGACAGATACGCAGTATTTT. It yields the protein CASSPSLSATDTQYF.

This clonotype was detected many times. This chain links TRBV2 with TRBJ2-7, with D hard to call. This CDR3 region has 14 residues. Trimming removed 4 bases at V and 0 bases at J, with 10 bases between. Germline lookup yields CDR1 SNHLY and CDR2 FYNNEI. CDR3 sequence (DNA): TGTGCCAGCAGTGGTCAGCTGAGCTCCTACGAGCAGTACTTC. Protein sequence: CASSGQLSSYEQYF.

Many counts were recorded for this clonotype. The CDR3 here is CASSSYGGQAQETQYF. The CDR3, as DNA: TGTGCCAGCAGTTCCTACGGAGGGCAGGCCCAAGAGACCCAGTACTTC. The chain employs TRBV28 and TRBJ2-5; maybe TRBD2 (6 bases). The germline gives CDR1 MDHEN, CDR2 SYDVKM. The CDR3 runs to 16 residues. Trimming cost V 4 bases and J 1 base, with 16 bases left between them.

This clonotype was counted at least ten times. V usage is TRBV27 and J usage is TRBJ1-2; D unclear. The germline CDR1 and CDR2 sequences are MNHEY and SMNVEV (reference sequence). This CDR3 comprises 14 residues. V lost 6 bases and J lost 2, with 13 bases in between. The CDR3, as DNA: TGTGCCAGCAGCCAGTACGGCAACAACTATGGCTACACCTTC. The encoded protein is CASSQYGNNYGYTF.

This clonotype was picked up many times. This chain joins TRBV6-1 and TRBJ1-5; the match to TRBD1 covers 7 bases. The J segment lost 9 bases and the V segment lost 0 bases, leaving 8 bases of the junction unmatched. The CDR3 is 15 amino acids. Germline V CDR1 and CDR2: MNHNS, SASEGT. The CDR3 loop is CASSEASTGSGPQHF. In nucleotides, the CDR3 is TGTGCCAGCAGTGAAGCTTCGACAGGGTCCGGGCCCCAGCATTTT.

The genes are TRBV9 and TRBJ2-2; D not certain. The CDR3 extends over 17 amino acids. CDR1 SGDLS and CDR2 YYNGEE come from the germline V gene. Deletions cut 3 bases from V and 1 base from J, with 16 bases between. CDR3 in amino acids: CASSDLPRVKNTGELFF. CDR3 bases: TGTGCCAGCAGCGACCTACCTAGGGTAAAGAACACCGGGGAGCTGTTTTTT.

This clonotype has a handful of counts. The genes are TRBV30 and TRBJ1-1; D perhaps matches TRBD1 (6 bases). Germline CDR1 and CDR2: GTSNPN and SVGIG (reference sequence). The CDR3 loop spans 13 amino acids. V lost 2 bases and J 1 base, leaving 8 bases between the germline ends. The CDR3 nucleotides are TGTGCCTGGAGTCCGGGACAGAACACTGAAGCTTTCTTT. Translation gives CAWSPGQNTEAFF.

The V gene is TRBV10-3, the J gene TRBJ1-4; D remains unclear. V lost 0 bases, J lost 3 bases, and 11 bases lay in between. Germline-derived CDR1 and CDR2 are ENHRY and SYGVKD. The CDR3 covers 16 residues. The CDR3 nucleotides read TGTGCCATCAGTGAGTCCTTTGGGGTTGCTAATGAAAAACTGTTTTTT. This codes for CAISESFGVANEKLFF.

The rearrangement uses TRBV30 and TRBJ2-7; TRBD1 matches at 7 bases. Germline loops: CDR1 GTSNPN, CDR2 SVGIG (reference sequence). The CDR3 contains 12 residues. The CDR3 DNA follows: TGTTCGGTGGGACAGACATCGGGGGAGCAGTACTTC. Translated: CSVGQTSGEQYF.

A remark on this clonotype: A much larger clone differs by one base, so this may be a read error. This rearrangement joins TRBV6-1 to TRBJ1-2; 8 positions agree with TRBD1. With 6 bases clipped from V and 6 bases from J, the junction kept 3 bases outside the gene matches. The germline CDR1 and CDR2 sequences are MNHNS and SASEGT. CDR3 length: 12 residues. CDR3 amino acids: CASRLTGDGYTF. In DNA, the CDR3 is TGTGCCAGCAGATTGACAGGGGATGGCTACACCTTC.

This clonotype showed up just a few times. V gene TRBV5-1 combines with J gene TRBJ2-3, with D possibly being TRBD1 (5 bases). This CDR3 has 13 amino acids. Trimming pared 7 bases from V and 1 base from J, leaving 10 bases between. Germline CDR1 SGHRS, CDR2 YFSETQ. CDR3 coding DNA: TGCGCCAGCCTTCTACAGGGCACAGATACGCAGTATTTT. It is translated as CASLLQGTDTQYF. The whole variable domain, remainder taken from reference TRBV5-1 and TRBJ2-3, is KAGVTQTPRYLIKTRGQQVTLSCSPISGHRSVSWYQQTPGQGLQFLFEYFSETQRNKGNFPGRFSGRQFSNSRSEMNVSTLELGDSALYLCASLLQGTDTQYFGPGTRLTVL.

This clonotype was detected a few times. J is TRBJ2-7 and V is TRBV6-2 or TRBV6-3, with TRBD2 identical over 7 bases. Unmatched junction bases numbered 5, after V lost 5 bases and J lost 4 bases. This CDR3 is 13 amino acids long. Germline V gene lookup returns CDR1 MNHEY and CDR2 SVGEGT. The CDR3 sequence: CASSTGTIYEQYF. CDR3 in DNA: TGTGCCAGCAGTACCGGGACTATTTACGAGCAGTACTTC.

The gene calls are TRBV3-1 and TRBJ2-7; D is unclear. This CDR3 has 14 residues. The V end was cut by 0 bases, the J end by 7 bases, with 13 bases between. CDR1 and CDR2 from the germline V gene are LGHDT and YNNKEL (reference sequence). DNA of the CDR3: TGTGCCAGCAGCCAAGATGTAGTATTAAGTGAGCAGTACTTC. It is translated as CASSQDVVLSEQYF.

V usage is TRBV13 and J usage is TRBJ2-7; 7 positions match TRBD1. This CDR3 is built from 18 residues. Germline V CDR1 and CDR2: PRHDT, FYEKMQ (reference sequence). V lost 0 bases to trimming and J lost 1 base; unmatched junction nucleotides: 12. CDR3 sequence reads: CASSLGQGNYANSYEQYF. The CDR3 bases are TGTGCCAGCAGCTTAGGACAGGGGAATTACGCTAATTCCTACGAGCAGTACTTC.